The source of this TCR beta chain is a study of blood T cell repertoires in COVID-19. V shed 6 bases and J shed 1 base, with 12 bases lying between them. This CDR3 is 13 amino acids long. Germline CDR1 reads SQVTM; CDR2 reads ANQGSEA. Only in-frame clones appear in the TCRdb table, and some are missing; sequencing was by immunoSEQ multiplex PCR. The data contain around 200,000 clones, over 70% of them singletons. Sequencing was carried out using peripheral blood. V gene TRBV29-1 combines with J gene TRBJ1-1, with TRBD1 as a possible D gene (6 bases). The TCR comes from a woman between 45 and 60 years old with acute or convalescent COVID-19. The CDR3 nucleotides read TGCAGCGTCGAAAAGGACAGGAACACTGAAGCTTTCTTT. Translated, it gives CSVEKDRNTEAFF.